This is a list of T cell receptor beta chains from one sample in a study of blood T cell repertoires in COVID-19. Data came from immunoSEQ multiplex PCR; TCRdb stores just in-frame clones and leaves some out. The table includes about 270,000 clones, about 85% detected once. The sample comprised peripheral blood. The receptors were gathered from a human donor in a cohort sampled during active COVID-19. Both conserved end residues are part of each CDR3. The order of the fields is J gene, clone size, D gene, V gene, CDR3 protein, CDR3 DNA. D genes are given only for firm matches. Not all rows give a size; the values are once, few, many and, for expanded clones, a class.

j_gene: TRBJ2-3; abundance: -; d_gene: -; v_gene: TRBV11-2; CDR3aa: CASSSTGRSGTQYF; CDR3nt: TGTGCCAGCAGCTCTACCGGGAGATCGGGTACGCAGTATTTT
j_gene: TRBJ1-1; abundance: -; d_gene: -; v_gene: TRBV6-5; CDR3aa: CASRPQGKWNTEAFF; CDR3nt: TGTGCCAGCAGACCCCAGGGGAAGTGGAACACTGAAGCTTTCTTT
j_gene: TRBJ1-5; abundance: -; d_gene: -; v_gene: TRBV6-5; CDR3aa: CASSYSPNQPQHF; CDR3nt: TGTGCCAGCAGTTACTCGCCTAACCAGCCCCAGCATTTT
j_gene: TRBJ2-5; abundance: -; d_gene: -; v_gene: TRBV19; CDR3aa: CASSIPYQETQYF; CDR3nt: TGTGCCAGTAGTATCCCCTACCAAGAGACCCAGTACTTC
j_gene: TRBJ2-1; abundance: -; d_gene: TRBD1; v_gene: TRBV9; CDR3aa: CASSAEGQGGNEQFF; CDR3nt: TGTGCCAGCAGCGCAGAGGGACAGGGTGGCAATGAGCAGTTCTTC
j_gene: TRBJ2-7; abundance: -; d_gene: TRBD1; v_gene: TRBV18; CDR3aa: CASSPGTGGLEQYF; CDR3nt: TGTGCCAGCTCACCCGGGACAGGGGGTCTCGAGCAGTACTTC
j_gene: TRBJ1-5; abundance: -; d_gene: TRBD1; v_gene: TRBV2; CDR3aa: CASAAPQQGAPQPQHF; CDR3nt: TGTGCCAGCGCGGCCCCTCAGCAGGGGGCTCCTCAGCCCCAGCATTTT
j_gene: TRBJ2-2; abundance: -; d_gene: -; v_gene: TRBV29-1; CDR3aa: CSASLQLGELFF; CDR3nt: TGCAGCGCCAGTTTACAGCTCGGGGAGCTGTTTTTT
j_gene: TRBJ2-7; abundance: -; d_gene: -; v_gene: TRBV29-1; CDR3aa: CSVEYTGASYEQYF; CDR3nt: TGCAGCGTTGAATATACGGGAGCCTCCTACGAGCAGTACTTC
j_gene: TRBJ2-7; abundance: -; d_gene: TRBD1; v_gene: TRBV27; CDR3aa: CASSPGQVNYEQYF; CDR3nt: TGTGCCAGCAGTCCAGGACAGGTCAACTACGAGCAGTACTTC
j_gene: TRBJ2-1; abundance: -; d_gene: TRBD2; v_gene: TRBV19; CDR3aa: CASSPRDSHLAVSYNEQFF; CDR3nt: TGTGCCAGTAGTCCCCGTGACAGCCATCTAGCGGTCTCCTACAATGAGCAGTTCTTC
j_gene: TRBJ2-1; abundance: once; d_gene: -; v_gene: TRBV7-9; CDR3aa: CASSRQVNEQFF; CDR3nt: TGTGCCAGCAGCCGACAGGTGAATGAGCAGTTCTTC
j_gene: TRBJ1-4; abundance: -; d_gene: -; v_gene: TRBV4-1; CDR3aa: CASSQDGLGGTSTNEKLFF; CDR3nt: TGCGCCAGCAGCCAAGATGGGTTGGGGGGAACCTCAACTAATGAAAAACTGTTTTTT
j_gene: TRBJ2-6; abundance: few; d_gene: TRBD1; v_gene: TRBV24-1; CDR3aa: CATSGRRDSHSGANVLTF; CDR3nt: TGTGCCACCAGTGGTCGACGGGACAGTCATTCTGGGGCCAACGTCCTGACTTTC
j_gene: TRBJ1-2; abundance: -; d_gene: -; v_gene: TRBV7-2; CDR3aa: CASSQVTQYGYTF; CDR3nt: TGTGCCAGCAGCCAGGTCACCCAGTATGGCTACACCTTC
j_gene: TRBJ1-1; abundance: -; d_gene: -; v_gene: TRBV12-3/TRBV12-4; CDR3aa: CASSLRGEAFF; CDR3nt: TGTGCCAGCAGTTTACGAGGTGAAGCTTTCTTT
j_gene: TRBJ1-4; abundance: -; d_gene: TRBD1; v_gene: TRBV19; CDR3aa: CASMSFGTEDEKLFF; CDR3nt: TGTGCCAGTATGTCTTTCGGGACAGAAGATGAAAAACTGTTTTTT
j_gene: TRBJ2-7; abundance: -; d_gene: -; v_gene: TRBV28; CDR3aa: CASRGGQLYEQYF; CDR3nt: TGTGCCAGCAGGGGTGGACAGTTATACGAGCAGTACTTC
j_gene: TRBJ2-1; abundance: -; d_gene: -; v_gene: TRBV12-3/TRBV12-4; CDR3aa: CASSLSRGEQFF; CDR3nt: TGTGCCAGCAGTTTATCTAGAGGTGAGCAGTTCTTC
j_gene: TRBJ2-2; abundance: -; d_gene: TRBD2; v_gene: TRBV18; CDR3aa: CASSSTSGRARGAGELFF; CDR3nt: TGTGCCAGCTCATCGACTAGCGGGAGGGCCAGAGGTGCCGGGGAGCTGTTTTTT